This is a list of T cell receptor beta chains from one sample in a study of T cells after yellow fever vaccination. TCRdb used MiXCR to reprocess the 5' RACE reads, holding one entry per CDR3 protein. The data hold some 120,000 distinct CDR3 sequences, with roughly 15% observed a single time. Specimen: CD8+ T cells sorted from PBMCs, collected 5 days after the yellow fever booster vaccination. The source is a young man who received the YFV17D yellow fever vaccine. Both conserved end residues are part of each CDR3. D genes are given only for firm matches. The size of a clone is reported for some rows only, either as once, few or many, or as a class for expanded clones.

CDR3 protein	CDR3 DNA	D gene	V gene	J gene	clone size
CASSFAPYQTNTGELFF	TGCGCCAGCAGCTTTGCCCCCTACCAGACTAACACCGGGGAGCTGTTTTTT	.	TRBV5-1	TRBJ2-2	.
CATSSTGGPEQFF	TGTGCCACCAGTAGCACCGGGGGACCAGAGCAGTTCTTC	.	TRBV15	TRBJ2-1	few
CASSTTGTGGNEQFF	TGTGCCAGCAGCACAACCGGGACAGGGGGTAATGAGCAGTTCTTC	TRBD1	TRBV7-3	TRBJ2-1	few
CASTDSSYEQYF	TGTGCCAGCACGGACAGCTCCTACGAGCAGTACTTC	.	TRBV27	TRBJ2-7	.
CASSHTDLWVEAFF	TGCGCCAGCAGCCATACTGACCTGTGGGTTGAAGCTTTCTTT	.	TRBV4-1	TRBJ1-1	few
CASGLVGTDYEQYF	TGTGCTAGTGGTTTGGTGGGGACAGACTACGAGCAGTACTTC	TRBD1	TRBV12-5	TRBJ2-7	.
CASSLGGEWNTEAFF	TGTGCCAGCAGCTTAGGGGGCGAGTGGAACACTGAAGCTTTCTTT	.	TRBV7-9	TRBJ1-1	.
CASSQDGTYLNYNEQFF	TGTGCCAGCAGCCAAGATGGGACCTATCTCAACTACAATGAGCAGTTCTTC	.	TRBV14	TRBJ2-1	.
CASSLTGRAQETQYF	TGTGCCAGCAGCTTAACGGGTAGGGCCCAAGAGACCCAGTACTTC	.	TRBV11-2	TRBJ2-5	few
CASSKQGLGTEAFF	TGTGCCAGCAGCAAACAGGGTCTTGGCACTGAAGCTTTCTTT	.	TRBV9	TRBJ1-1	.
CASSLAPARGYVRSYNEQFF	TGTGCCAGCAGCTTAGCGCCGGCCAGGGGGTATGTGAGATCCTACAATGAGCAGTTCTTC	TRBD1	TRBV7-8	TRBJ2-1	.
CSARDLAGSYNEQFF	TGCAGTGCTAGAGACCTAGCGGGCTCCTACAATGAGCAGTTCTTC	TRBD2	TRBV20-1	TRBJ2-1	few
CASSEAGQNIQYF	TGTGCCAGCAGTGAAGCGGGGCAAAACATTCAGTACTTC	.	TRBV6-1	TRBJ2-4	many
CSVEAGPAEQYF	TGCAGCGTTGAAGCCGGCCCGGCCGAGCAGTACTTC	.	TRBV29-1	TRBJ2-7	many
CASSLGRGSYDTQYF	TGTGCCAGCAGCTTAGGCAGGGGTTCGTACGATACGCAGTATTTT	.	TRBV7-9	TRBJ2-3	.
CASSQVVGSTYEQYF	TGCGCCAGCAGCCAAGTAGTTGGTAGCACCTACGAGCAGTACTTC	.	TRBV4-1	TRBJ2-7	.
CASSERTPGHYNSPLHF	TGTGCCAGCAGTGAGCGGACGCCAGGACATTATAATTCACCCCTCCACTTT	.	TRBV6-1	TRBJ1-6	.
CASSYSWANVLTF	TGTGCCAGCAGTTACTCCTGGGCCAACGTCCTGACTTTC	.	TRBV6-6	TRBJ2-6	.
CASSYAQGAGEKLFF	TGTGCCAGCAGTTACGCTCAGGGGGCCGGGGAAAAACTGTTTTTT	TRBD1	TRBV6-5	TRBJ1-4	.
CASSVDGQETQYF	TGTGCCAGCAGTGTAGACGGACAAGAGACCCAGTACTTC	.	TRBV28	TRBJ2-5	.
CSVVREVGELFF	TGCAGCGTTGTACGGGAGGTCGGGGAGCTGTTTTTT	TRBD2	TRBV29-1	TRBJ2-2	.
CASSLGARDSLYTDTQYF	TGTGCCAGCAGTTTAGGCGCCCGGGACTCCCTATACACAGATACGCAGTATTTT	.	TRBV12-3/TRBV12-4	TRBJ2-3	.
CAWSVIFSEQFF	TGTGCCTGGAGTGTCATCTTCAGTGAGCAGTTCTTC	.	TRBV30	TRBJ2-1	few
CASSQDPTGVETQYF	TGCGCCAGCAGCCAAGATCCGACAGGGGTCGAGACCCAGTACTTC	TRBD1	TRBV4-1	TRBJ2-5	once
CSARADRESWTDTQYF	TGCAGTGCTAGAGCTGACAGGGAATCTTGGACAGATACGCAGTATTTT	TRBD1	TRBV20-1	TRBJ2-3	.